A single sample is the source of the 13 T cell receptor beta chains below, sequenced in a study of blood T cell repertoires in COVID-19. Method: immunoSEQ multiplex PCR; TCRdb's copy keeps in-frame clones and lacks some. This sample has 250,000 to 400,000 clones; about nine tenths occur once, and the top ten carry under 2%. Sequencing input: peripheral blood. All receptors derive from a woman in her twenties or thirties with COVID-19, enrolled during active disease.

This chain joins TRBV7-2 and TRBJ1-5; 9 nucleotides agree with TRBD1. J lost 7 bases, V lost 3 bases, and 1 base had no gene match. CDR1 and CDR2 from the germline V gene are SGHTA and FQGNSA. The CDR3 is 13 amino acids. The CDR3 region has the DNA TGTGCCAGCAGCTTTGACAGGGGGCAGCCCCAGCATTTT. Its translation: CASSFDRGQPQHF.

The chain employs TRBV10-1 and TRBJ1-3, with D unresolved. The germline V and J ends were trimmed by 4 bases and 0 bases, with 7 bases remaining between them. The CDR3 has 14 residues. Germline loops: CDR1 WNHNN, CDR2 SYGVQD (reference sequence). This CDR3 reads CASSGQVSGNTIYF. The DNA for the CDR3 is TGCGCCAGCAGTGGACAAGTCTCTGGAAACACCATATATTTT.

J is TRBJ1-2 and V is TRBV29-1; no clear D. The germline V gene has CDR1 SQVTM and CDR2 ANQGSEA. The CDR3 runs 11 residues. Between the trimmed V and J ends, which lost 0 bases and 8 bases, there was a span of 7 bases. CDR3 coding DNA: TGCAGCGTTGAAGATCCCCGGGGCTACACCTTC. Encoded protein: CSVEDPRGYTF.

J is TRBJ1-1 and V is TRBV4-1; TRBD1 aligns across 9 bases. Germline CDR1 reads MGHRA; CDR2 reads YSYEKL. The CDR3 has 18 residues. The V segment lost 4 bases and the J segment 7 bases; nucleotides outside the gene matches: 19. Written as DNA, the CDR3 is TGCGCCAGCAGCCCGGGTCTTCGCGGGACAGGGAAGCGGGGTGAAGCTTTCTTT. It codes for CASSPGLRGTGKRGEAFF.

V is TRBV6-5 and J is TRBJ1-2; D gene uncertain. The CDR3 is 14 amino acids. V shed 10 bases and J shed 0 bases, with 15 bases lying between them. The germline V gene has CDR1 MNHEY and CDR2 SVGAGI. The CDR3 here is CATAATGANYGYTF. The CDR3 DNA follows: TGTGCCACCGCCGCGACCGGAGCTAACTATGGCTACACCTTC.

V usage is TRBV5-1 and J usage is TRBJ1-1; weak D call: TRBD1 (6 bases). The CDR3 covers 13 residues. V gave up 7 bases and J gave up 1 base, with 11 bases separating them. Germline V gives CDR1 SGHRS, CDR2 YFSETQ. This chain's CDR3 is CASGDIPNTEAFF. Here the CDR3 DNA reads TGCGCCAGCGGGGACATACCGAACACTGAAGCTTTCTTT.

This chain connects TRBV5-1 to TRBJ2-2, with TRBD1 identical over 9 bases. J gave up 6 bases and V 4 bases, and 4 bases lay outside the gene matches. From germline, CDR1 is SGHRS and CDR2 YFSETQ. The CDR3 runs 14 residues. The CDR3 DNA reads TGCGCCAGCAGCCCACAGGGGGCCCCCGGGGAGCTGTTTTTT. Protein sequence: CASSPQGAPGELFF. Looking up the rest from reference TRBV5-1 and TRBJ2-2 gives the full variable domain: KAGVTQTPRYLIKTRGQQVTLSCSPISGHRSVSWYQQTPGQGLQFLFEYFSETQRNKGNFPGRFSGRQFSNSRSEMNVSTLELGDSALYLCASSPQGAPGELFFGEGSRLTVL.

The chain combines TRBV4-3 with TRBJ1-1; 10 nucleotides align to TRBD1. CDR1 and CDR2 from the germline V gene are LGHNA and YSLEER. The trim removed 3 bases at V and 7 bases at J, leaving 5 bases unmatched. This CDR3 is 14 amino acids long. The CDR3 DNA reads TGCGCCAGCAGCCACGGGACAGGGGCGGGTGAAGCTTTCTTT. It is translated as CASSHGTGAGEAFF.

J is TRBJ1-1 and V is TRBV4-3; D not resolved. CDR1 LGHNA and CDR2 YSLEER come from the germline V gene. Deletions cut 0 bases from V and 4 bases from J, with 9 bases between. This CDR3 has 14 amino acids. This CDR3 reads CASSQDWGATEAFF. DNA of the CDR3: TGCGCCAGCAGCCAAGACTGGGGAGCCACTGAAGCTTTCTTT.

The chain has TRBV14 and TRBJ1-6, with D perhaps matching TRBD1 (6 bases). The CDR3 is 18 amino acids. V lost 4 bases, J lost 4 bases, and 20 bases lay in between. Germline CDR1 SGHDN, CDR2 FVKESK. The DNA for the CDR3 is TGTGCCAGCAGCCTCCGGACACCCGAGGGGGTGTATAATTCACCCCTCCACTTT. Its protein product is CASSLRTPEGVYNSPLHF.

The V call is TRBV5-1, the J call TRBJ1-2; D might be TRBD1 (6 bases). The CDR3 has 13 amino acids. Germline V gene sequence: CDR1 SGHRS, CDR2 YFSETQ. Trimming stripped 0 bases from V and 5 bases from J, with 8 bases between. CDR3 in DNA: TGCGCCAGCAGCTTGGAAAGGGGGTATGGCTACACCTTC. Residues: CASSLERGYGYTF.

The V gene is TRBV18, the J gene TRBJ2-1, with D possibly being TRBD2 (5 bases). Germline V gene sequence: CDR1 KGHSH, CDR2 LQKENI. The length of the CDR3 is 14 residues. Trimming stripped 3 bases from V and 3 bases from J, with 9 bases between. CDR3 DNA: TGTGCCAGCTCACCGCGCGGGTACTACAATGAGCAGTTCTTC. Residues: CASSPRGYYNEQFF.

Here the CDR3 DNA reads TGCGCCAGCAGGAATATCGACAGGGTCTACCAGCCCCAGCATTTT. Its translation: CASRNIDRVYQPQHF. The chain combines TRBV5-1 with TRBJ1-5; 7 bases match TRBD1. V lost 5 bases to trimming and J lost 7 bases; unmatched junction nucleotides: 12. The CDR3 runs 15 residues. The germline V gene has CDR1 SGHRS and CDR2 YFSETQ.